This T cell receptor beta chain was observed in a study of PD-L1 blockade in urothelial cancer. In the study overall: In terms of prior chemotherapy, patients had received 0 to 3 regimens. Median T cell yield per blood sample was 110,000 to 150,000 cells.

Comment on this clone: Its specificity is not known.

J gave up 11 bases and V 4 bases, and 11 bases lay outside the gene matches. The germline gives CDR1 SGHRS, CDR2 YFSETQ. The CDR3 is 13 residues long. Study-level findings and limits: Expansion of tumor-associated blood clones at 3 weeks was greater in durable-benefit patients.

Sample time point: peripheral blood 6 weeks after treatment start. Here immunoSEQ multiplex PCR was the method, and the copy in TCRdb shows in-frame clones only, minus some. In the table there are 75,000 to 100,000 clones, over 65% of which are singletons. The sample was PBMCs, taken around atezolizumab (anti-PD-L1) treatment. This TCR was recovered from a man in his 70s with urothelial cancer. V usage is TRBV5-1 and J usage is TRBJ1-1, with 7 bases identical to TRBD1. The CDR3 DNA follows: TGCGCCAGCAGCCTGGGGGACAGCAGTAATGCTTTCTTT. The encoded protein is CASSLGDSSNAFF.